This T cell receptor (beta chain) appears in the sequencing data of a study of blood T cell repertoires in COVID-19. Produced via immunoSEQ multiplex PCR; TCRdb's table is partial and in-frame only. The sample holds about 240,000 clones, 70% to 90% seen once. V shed 0 bases, J shed 0 bases, and the junction held 3 bases outside the gene matches. There are 16 residues in the CDR3. The germline V gene has CDR1 SGHVS and CDR2 FNYEAQ. The origin of this receptor is a woman aged 25 to 45 who had recovered from COVID-19. Sample: peripheral blood. The chain is built from TRBV7-6 and TRBJ1-1; TRBD1 matches 8 bases. The CDR3, as DNA: TGTGCCAGCAGCTTAGCTGGCAGGGGGCTGAACACTGAAGCTTTCTTT. Translated, it gives CASSLAGRGLNTEAFF.